The T cell receptor beta chain under discussion was sequenced for a study of shared clonotypes between healthy human individuals. Among the donors, all were Caucasian adults who lived in Nashville, Tennessee. Germline V gene data show CDR1 as SGHRS and CDR2 as YFSETQ. The length of the CDR3 is 14 residues. V lost 4 bases, J lost 6 bases, and 13 bases lay in between. Measured with immunoSEQ multiplex PCR; TCRdb has only the in-frame clones, and not every one. The sample includes 2,500,000 or so clones, 92% of them seen just once. The TCR sequence derives from a man between 18 and 29 years old in good health. Some clones in this sample may be carry-over from other donors' samples. Input material: naive CD4+ T cells from PBMCs. Subset in this sample: CD45RA+ positively selected. The rearrangement joins TRBV5-1 to TRBJ2-2; tentative D call: TRBD2 (6 bases). The CDR3 is CASSLKRESGELFF. The CDR3 DNA sequence: TGCGCCAGCAGCCTCAAACGGGAGTCCGGGGAGCTGTTTTTT.